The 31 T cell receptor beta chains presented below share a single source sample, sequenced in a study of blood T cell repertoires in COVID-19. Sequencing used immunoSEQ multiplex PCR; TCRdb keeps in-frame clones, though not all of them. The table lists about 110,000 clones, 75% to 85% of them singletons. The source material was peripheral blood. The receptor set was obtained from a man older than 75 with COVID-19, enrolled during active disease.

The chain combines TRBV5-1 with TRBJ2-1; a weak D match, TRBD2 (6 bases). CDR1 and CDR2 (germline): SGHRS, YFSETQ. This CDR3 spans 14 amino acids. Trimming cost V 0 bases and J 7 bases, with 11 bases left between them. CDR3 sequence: CASSLATGENEQFF. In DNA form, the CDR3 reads TGCGCCAGCAGCTTGGCGACGGGGGAGAATGAGCAGTTCTTC.

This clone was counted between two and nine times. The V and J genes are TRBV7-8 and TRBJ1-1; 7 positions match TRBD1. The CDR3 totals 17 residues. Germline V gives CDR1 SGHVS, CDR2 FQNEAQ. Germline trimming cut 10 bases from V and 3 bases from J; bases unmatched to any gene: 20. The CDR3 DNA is TGTGCCACCGGCCCCCCTGAAGGGGGCGATGGCGACACTGAAGCTTTCTTT. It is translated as CATGPPEGGDGDTEAFF.

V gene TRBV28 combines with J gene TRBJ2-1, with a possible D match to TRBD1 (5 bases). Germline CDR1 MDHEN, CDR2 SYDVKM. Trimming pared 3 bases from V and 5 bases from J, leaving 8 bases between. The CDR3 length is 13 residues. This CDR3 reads CASSFSRDNEQFF. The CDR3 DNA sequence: TGTGCCAGCAGTTTTTCCAGGGACAATGAGCAGTTCTTC.

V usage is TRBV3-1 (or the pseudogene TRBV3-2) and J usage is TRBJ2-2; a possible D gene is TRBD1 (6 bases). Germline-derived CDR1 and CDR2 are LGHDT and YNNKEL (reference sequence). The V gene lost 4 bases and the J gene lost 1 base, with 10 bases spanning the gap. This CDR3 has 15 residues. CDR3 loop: CASSRPTGNTGELFF. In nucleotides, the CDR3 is TGTGCCAGCAGCCGTCCGACAGGGAACACCGGGGAGCTGTTTTTT.

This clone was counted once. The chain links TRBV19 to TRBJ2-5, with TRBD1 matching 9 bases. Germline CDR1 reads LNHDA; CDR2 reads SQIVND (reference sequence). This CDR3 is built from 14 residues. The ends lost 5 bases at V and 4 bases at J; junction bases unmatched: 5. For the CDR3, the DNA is TGTGCCAGTAGTGCACCGGACAGGGGAGAGACCCAGTACTTC. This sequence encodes CASSAPDRGETQYF.

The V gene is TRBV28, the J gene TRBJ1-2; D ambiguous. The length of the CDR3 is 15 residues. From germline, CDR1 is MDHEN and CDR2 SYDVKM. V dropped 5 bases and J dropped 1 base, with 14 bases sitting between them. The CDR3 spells CASSVLQVFNYGYTF. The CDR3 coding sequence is TGTGCCAGCAGTGTCCTGCAGGTGTTTAACTATGGCTACACCTTC.

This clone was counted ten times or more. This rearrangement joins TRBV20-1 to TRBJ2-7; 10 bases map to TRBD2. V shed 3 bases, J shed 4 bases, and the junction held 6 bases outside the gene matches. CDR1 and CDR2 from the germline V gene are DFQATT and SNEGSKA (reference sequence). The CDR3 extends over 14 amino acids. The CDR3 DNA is TGCAGTGCTAGTTTCAGGACTAGCGGTTACGAGCAGTACTTC. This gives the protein CSASFRTSGYEQYF.

This CDR3 reads CASSPFLASGSADTQYF. Written as DNA, the CDR3 is TGTGCCAGCAGTCCTTTCCTGGCTAGCGGGAGCGCAGATACGCAGTATTTT. The J gene is TRBJ2-3, the V gene TRBV27; 10 bases align to TRBD2. Looked up from germline, CDR1 is MNHEY and CDR2 is SMNVEV (reference sequence). This CDR3 contains 17 residues. Trimming removed 5 bases from V and 4 bases from J; junction bases left unmatched: 12.

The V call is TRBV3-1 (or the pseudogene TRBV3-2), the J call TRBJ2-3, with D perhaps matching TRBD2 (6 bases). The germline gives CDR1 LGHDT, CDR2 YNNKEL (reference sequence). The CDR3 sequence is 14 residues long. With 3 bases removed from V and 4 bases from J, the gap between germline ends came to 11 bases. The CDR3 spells CASSHATSPDTQYF. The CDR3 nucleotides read TGTGCCAGCAGCCATGCGACTAGTCCAGATACGCAGTATTTT.

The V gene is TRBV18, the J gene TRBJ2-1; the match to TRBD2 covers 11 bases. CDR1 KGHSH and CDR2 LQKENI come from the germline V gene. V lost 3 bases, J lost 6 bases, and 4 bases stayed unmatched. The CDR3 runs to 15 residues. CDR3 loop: CASSPDLAGGNEQFF. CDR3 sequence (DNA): TGTGCCAGCTCACCCGATCTAGCGGGAGGCAATGAGCAGTTCTTC.

This CDR3 is CAWTRQGVRTEAFF. CDR3 bases: TGTGCCTGGACCCGACAGGGGGTTCGAACTGAAGCTTTCTTT. The chain employs TRBV30 and TRBJ1-1; 9 nucleotides agree with TRBD1. V lost 4 bases, J lost 5 bases, and 8 bases stayed unmatched. In germline, CDR1 is GTSNPN, CDR2 SVGIG (reference sequence). This CDR3 contains 14 residues.

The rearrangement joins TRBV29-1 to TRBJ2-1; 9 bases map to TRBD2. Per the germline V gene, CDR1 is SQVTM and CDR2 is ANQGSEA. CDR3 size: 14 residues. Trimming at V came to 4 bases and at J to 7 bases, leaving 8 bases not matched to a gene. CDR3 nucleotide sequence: TGCAGCGTTGGCGGGAGGGCAAATTGGAATGAGCAGTTCTTC. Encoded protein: CSVGGRANWNEQFF.

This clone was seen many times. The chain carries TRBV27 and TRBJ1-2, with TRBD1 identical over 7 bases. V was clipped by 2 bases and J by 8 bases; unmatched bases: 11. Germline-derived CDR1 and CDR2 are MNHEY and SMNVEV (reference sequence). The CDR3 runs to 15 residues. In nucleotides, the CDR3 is TGTGCCAGCAGTTTAACGACAGGGCCTTGGGAGGGCTACACCTTC. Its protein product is CASSLTTGPWEGYTF.

The CDR3 loop is CASSLGGSFDTEAFF. CDR3 sequence (DNA): TGTGCCAGCAGTTTAGGAGGTTCGTTCGACACTGAAGCTTTCTTT. The chain links TRBV28 to TRBJ1-1, with D hard to call. This CDR3 has 15 amino acids. CDR1 and CDR2 (germline): MDHEN, SYDVKM. Deletions cut 2 bases from V and 3 bases from J, with 13 bases between. The full variable domain, in which reference TRBV28 and TRBJ1-1 provide the parts outside the CDR3, is DVKVTQSSRYLVKRTGEKVFLECVQDMDHENMFWYRQDPGLGLRLIYFSYDVKMKEKGDIPEGYSVSREKKERFSLILESASTNQTSMYLCASSLGGSFDTEAFFGQGTRLTVV.

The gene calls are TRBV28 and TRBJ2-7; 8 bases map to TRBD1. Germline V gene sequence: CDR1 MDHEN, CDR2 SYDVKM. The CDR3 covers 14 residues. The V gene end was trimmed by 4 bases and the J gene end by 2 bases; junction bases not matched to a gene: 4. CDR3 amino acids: CASSSLQGAYEQYF. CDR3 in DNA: TGTGCCAGCAGTTCCCTACAGGGGGCCTACGAGCAGTACTTC.

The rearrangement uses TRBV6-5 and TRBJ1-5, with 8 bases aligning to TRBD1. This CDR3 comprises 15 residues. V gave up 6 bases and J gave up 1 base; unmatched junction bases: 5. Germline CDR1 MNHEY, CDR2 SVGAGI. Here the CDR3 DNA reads TGTGCCAGCAGGCCCGGACAGGGAAGCAATCAGCCCCAGCATTTT. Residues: CASRPGQGSNQPQHF.

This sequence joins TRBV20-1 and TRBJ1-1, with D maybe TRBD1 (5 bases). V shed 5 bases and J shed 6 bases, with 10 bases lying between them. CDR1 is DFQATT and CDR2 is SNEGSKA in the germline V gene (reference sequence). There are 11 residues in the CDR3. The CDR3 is CSASWGPEAFF. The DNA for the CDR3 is TGCAGTGCTTCGTGGGGCCCTGAAGCTTTCTTT.

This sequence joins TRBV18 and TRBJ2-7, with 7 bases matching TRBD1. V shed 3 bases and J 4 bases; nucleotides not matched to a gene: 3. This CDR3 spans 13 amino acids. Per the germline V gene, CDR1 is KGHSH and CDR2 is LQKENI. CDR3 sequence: CASSPPGQYEQYF. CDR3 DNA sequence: TGTGCCAGCTCACCTCCGGGACAGTACGAGCAGTACTTC. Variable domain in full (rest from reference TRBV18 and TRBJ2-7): NAGVMQNPRHLVRRRGQEARLRCSPMKGHSHVYWYRQLPEEGLKFMVYLQKENIIDESGMPKERFSAEFPKEGPSILRIQQVVRGDSAAYFCASSPPGQYEQYFGPGTRLTVT.

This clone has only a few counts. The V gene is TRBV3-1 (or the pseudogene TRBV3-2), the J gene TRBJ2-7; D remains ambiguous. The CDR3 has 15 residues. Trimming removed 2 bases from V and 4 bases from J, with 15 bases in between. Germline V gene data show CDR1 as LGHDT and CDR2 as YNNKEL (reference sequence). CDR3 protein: CASSQPPTGIYEQYF. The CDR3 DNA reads TGTGCCAGCAGCCAACCACCCACGGGTATTTACGAGCAGTACTTC.

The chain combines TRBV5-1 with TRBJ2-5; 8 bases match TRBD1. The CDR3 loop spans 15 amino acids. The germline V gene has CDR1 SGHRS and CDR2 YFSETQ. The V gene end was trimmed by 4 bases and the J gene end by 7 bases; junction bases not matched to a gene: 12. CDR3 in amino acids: CASSPQTGEGGTQYF. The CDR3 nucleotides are TGCGCCAGCAGCCCCCAGACAGGGGAAGGGGGGACCCAGTACTTC.

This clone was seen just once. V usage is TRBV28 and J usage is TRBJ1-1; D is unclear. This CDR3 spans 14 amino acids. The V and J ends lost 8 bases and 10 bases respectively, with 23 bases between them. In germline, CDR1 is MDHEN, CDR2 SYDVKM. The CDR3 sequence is CASLSSGLKYRAFF. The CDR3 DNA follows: TGTGCCAGCTTGAGCTCAGGTTTGAAGTATAGAGCTTTCTTT.

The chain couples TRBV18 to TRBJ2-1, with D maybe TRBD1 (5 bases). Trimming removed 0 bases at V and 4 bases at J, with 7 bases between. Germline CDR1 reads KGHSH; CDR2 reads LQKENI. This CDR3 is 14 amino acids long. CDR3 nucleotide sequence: TGTGCCAGCTCACCACCGGGGCGATACAATGAGCAGTTCTTC. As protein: CASSPPGRYNEQFF.

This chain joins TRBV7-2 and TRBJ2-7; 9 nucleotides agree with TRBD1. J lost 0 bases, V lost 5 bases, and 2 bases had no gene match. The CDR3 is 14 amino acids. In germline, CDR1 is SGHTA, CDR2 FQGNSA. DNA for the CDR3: TGTGCCAGCAGCGCGACAGGGGGCTCCTACGAGCAGTACTTC. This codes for CASSATGGSYEQYF.

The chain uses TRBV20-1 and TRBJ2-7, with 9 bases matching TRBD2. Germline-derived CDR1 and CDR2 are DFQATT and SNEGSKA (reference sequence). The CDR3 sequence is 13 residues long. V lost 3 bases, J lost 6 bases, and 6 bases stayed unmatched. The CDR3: CSASGASGVEQYF. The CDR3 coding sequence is TGCAGTGCTAGTGGGGCTAGCGGGGTCGAGCAGTACTTC.

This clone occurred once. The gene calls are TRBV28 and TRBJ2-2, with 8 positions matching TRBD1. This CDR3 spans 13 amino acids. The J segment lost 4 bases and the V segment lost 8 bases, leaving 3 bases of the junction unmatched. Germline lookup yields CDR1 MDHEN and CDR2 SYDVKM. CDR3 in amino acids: CASSQGVTGELFF. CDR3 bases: TGTGCCAGCTCACAGGGGGTCACCGGGGAGCTGTTTTTT.

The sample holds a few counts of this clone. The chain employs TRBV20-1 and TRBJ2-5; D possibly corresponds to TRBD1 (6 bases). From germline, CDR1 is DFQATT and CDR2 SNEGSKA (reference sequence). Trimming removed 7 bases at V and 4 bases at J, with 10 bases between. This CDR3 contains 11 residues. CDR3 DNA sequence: TGCAGTGTTTCCAGGGGAGAGACCCAGTACTTC. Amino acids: CSVSRGETQYF.

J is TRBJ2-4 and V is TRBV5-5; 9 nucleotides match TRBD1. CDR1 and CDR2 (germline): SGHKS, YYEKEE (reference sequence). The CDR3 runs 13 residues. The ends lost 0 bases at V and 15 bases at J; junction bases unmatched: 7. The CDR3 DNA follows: TGTGCCAGCAGCTTGGCGGACAGGGGATATTGGTACTTC. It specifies CASSLADRGYWYF.

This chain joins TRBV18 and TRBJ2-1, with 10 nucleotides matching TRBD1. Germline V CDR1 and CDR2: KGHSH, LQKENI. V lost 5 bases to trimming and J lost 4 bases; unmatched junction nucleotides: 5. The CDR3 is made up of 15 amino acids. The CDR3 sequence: CASSSGTGAYNEQFF. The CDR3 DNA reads TGTGCCAGCTCATCCGGGACAGGGGCGTACAATGAGCAGTTCTTC.

CDR3 coding DNA: TGTGCCTGGAGTGTACGGGATACGCAGTATTTT. This translates into CAWSVRDTQYF. The chain couples TRBV30 to TRBJ2-3; the D is unclear. With 0 bases removed from V and 6 bases from J, the gap between germline ends came to 4 bases. The CDR3 is 11 residues long. CDR1 and CDR2 from the germline V gene are GTSNPN and SVGIG (reference sequence).

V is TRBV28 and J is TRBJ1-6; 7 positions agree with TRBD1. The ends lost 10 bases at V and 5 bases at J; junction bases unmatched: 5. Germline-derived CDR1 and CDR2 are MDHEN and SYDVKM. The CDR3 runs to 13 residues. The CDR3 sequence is CAINRGNNSPLHF. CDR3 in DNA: TGTGCCATCAACAGGGGAAATAATTCACCCCTCCACTTT.

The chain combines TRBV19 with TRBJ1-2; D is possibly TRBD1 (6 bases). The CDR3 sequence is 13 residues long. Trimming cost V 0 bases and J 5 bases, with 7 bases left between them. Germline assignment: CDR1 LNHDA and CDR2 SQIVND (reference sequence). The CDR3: CASSIETGYGYTF. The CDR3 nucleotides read TGTGCCAGTAGTATAGAGACAGGATATGGCTACACCTTC.